These 10 T cell receptor beta chains originate from one sample sequenced in a study of technical replicates of blood from a handful of donors. The assay was immunoSEQ multiplex PCR, and TCRdb's table has in-frame clones only and misses some. Here the sample spans about 80,000 clones, around 97% being singletons. Material: T cells isolated from PBMCs. The origin of the receptors is a human donor in good health.

V is TRBV14 and J is TRBJ2-3, with D hard to call. V lost 1 base and J 4 bases, leaving 15 bases between the germline ends. This CDR3 is 16 amino acids long. Per the germline V gene, CDR1 is SGHDN and CDR2 is FVKESK. The CDR3 DNA sequence: TGTGCCAGCAGCCAAGCTCTTAACTTTCGGTCAGATACGCAGTATTTT. Its translation: CASSQALNFRSDTQYF.

The V gene is TRBV5-1, the J gene TRBJ2-7; 8 nucleotides match TRBD1. With V trimmed by 4 bases and J by 5 bases, 11 bases remained unmatched. CDR1 is SGHRS, CDR2 YFSETQ, per germline. The CDR3 runs 15 residues. DNA for the CDR3: TGCGCCAGCAGCGCACCCGACAGGGGTTGGCACGAGCAGTACTTC. As protein: CASSAPDRGWHEQYF. The full variable domain, in which reference TRBV5-1 and TRBJ2-7 provide the parts outside the CDR3, is KAGVTQTPRYLIKTRGQQVTLSCSPISGHRSVSWYQQTPGQGLQFLFEYFSETQRNKGNFPGRFSGRQFSNSRSEMNVSTLELGDSALYLCASSAPDRGWHEQYFGPGTRLTVT.

This chain joins TRBV6-5 and TRBJ1-2; unclear D gene. This CDR3 spans 14 amino acids. Germline assignment: CDR1 MNHEY and CDR2 SVGAGI. V was cut by 6 bases and J by 2 bases, with 13 bases left in between. CDR3 protein: CASRYIAGNYGYTF. In DNA form, the CDR3 reads TGTGCCAGCAGATATATCGCGGGGAACTATGGCTACACCTTC.

This chain joins TRBV12-5 and TRBJ1-1, with D possibly being TRBD1 (5 bases). Germline CDR1 is LGHNT and CDR2 is FRNRAP. The CDR3 length is 11 residues. Trimming cost V 6 bases and J 5 bases, with 7 bases left between them. CDR3 nucleotide sequence: TGTGCTAGTGGGGGGGGGACTGAAGCTTTCTTT. Protein product: CASGGGTEAFF.

The V gene is TRBV6-6, the J gene TRBJ1-4, with D unclear. V gave up 2 bases and J gave up 6 bases, with 7 bases separating them. The CDR3 is 13 amino acids. Germline V gene lookup returns CDR1 MNHNY and CDR2 SVGAGI (reference sequence). CDR3 sequence reads: CASSYEGYEKLFF. CDR3 coding DNA: TGTGCCAGCAGTTACGAGGGATATGAAAAACTGTTTTTT.

The rearrangement joins TRBV10-3 to TRBJ2-1; TRBD1 aligns across 8 bases. Germline V gene lookup returns CDR1 ENHRY and CDR2 SYGVKD. CDR3 length equals 14 residues. V lost 2 bases and J lost 6; bases outside the gene matches: 3. The CDR3 DNA reads TGTGCCATCAGTGAGACAGACAGGGGCAATGAGCAGTTCTTC. Translating gives CAISETDRGNEQFF.

This clone was observed a single time. This rearrangement joins TRBV5-1 to TRBJ2-5; D is unclear. The J call is in doubt because the DNA end fits TRBJ2-7 better. The germline CDR1 and CDR2 sequences are SGHRS and YFSETQ. This CDR3 spans 14 amino acids. Here the CDR3 reads CAISDTAPAYEQYF. The CDR3 DNA follows: TGCGCCATTTCCGACACCGCCCCAGCCTACGAGCAGTACTTC.

The gene calls are TRBV5-1 and TRBJ1-3; perhaps TRBD1 as D (6 bases). Germline-derived CDR1 and CDR2 are SGHRS and YFSETQ. The CDR3 is 16 residues long. The V gene lost 4 bases and the J gene lost 1 base, with 15 bases spanning the gap. CDR3 protein: CASSMNRVFSGNTIYF. CDR3 DNA sequence: TGCGCCAGCAGCATGAACAGGGTTTTTTCTGGAAACACCATATATTTT. Combining the CDR3 with reference TRBV5-1 and TRBJ1-3 gives the whole variable domain KAGVTQTPRYLIKTRGQQVTLSCSPISGHRSVSWYQQTPGQGLQFLFEYFSETQRNKGNFPGRFSGRQFSNSRSEMNVSTLELGDSALYLCASSMNRVFSGNTIYFGEGSWLTVV.

V usage is TRBV2 and J usage is TRBJ2-5, with TRBD1 identical over 10 bases. J was trimmed by 4 bases and V by 6 bases; bases with no gene match: 8. CDR1 and CDR2 from the germline V gene are SNHLY and FYNNEI. The CDR3 length is 15 residues. CDR3 loop: CASRGQGLATETQYF. CDR3 DNA: TGTGCCAGCAGGGGACAGGGGTTGGCCACAGAGACCCAGTACTTC.

The chain has TRBV30 and TRBJ1-5; D not certain. The germline V gene encodes CDR1 GTSNPN and CDR2 SVGIG (reference sequence). Trimming shortened V by 5 bases and J by 0 bases, and 8 bases separated the two germline ends. The CDR3 consists of 13 residues. The CDR3: CAWGENSNQPQHF. Written as DNA, the CDR3 is TGTGCCTGGGGAGAAAATAGCAATCAGCCCCAGCATTTT.